Here is one TCR beta chain with its context. This sample stems from a study of OX40 agonist ivuxolimab in advanced cancers. The data were produced by immunoSEQ multiplex PCR, yet TCRdb's version contains in-frame clones alone and is incomplete. The sample lists about 35,000 clones, 84% seen once, with 15% to 20% in the top ten. Germline V gene lookup returns CDR1 MDHEN and CDR2 SYDVKM. The trim removed 5 bases at V and 2 bases at J, leaving 5 bases unmatched. The CDR3 loop spans 16 amino acids. Specimen: CD4+ or CD8+ T cells sorted from blood, collected in a trial of the OX40 agonist ivuxolimab. This sequence originates from an adult with an advanced solid tumor such as melanoma, head and neck, liver or kidney cancer. The chain has TRBV28 and TRBJ2-3, with TRBD2 identical over 12 bases. CDR3: CASSRGLAGLTDTQYF. In DNA form, the CDR3 reads TGTGCCAGCAGTCGTGGACTAGCGGGGCTCACAGATACGCAGTATTTT. Complete variable domain (other parts from reference TRBV28 and TRBJ2-3): DVKVTQSSRYLVKRTGEKVFLECVQDMDHENMFWYRQDPGLGLRLIYFSYDVKMKEKGDIPEGYSVSREKKERFSLILESASTNQTSMYLCASSRGLAGLTDTQYFGPGTRLTVL.